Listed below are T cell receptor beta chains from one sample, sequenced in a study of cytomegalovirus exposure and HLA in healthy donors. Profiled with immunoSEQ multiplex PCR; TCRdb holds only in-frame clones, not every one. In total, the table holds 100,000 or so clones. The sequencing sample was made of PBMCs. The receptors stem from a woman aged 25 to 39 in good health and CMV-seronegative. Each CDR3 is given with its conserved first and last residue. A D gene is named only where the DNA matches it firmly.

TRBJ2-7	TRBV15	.	TGTGCCACCAGCAGAGACCTCTCCTACGAGCAGTACTTC	CATSRDLSYEQYF
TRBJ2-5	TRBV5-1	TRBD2	TGCGCCAGCAGCTTGACACCAGCGGGGGGTTACCAAGAGACCCAGTACTTC	CASSLTPAGGYQETQYF
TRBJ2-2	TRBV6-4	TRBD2	TGTGCCAGCAGTGATTCGGGACTAGCGGTCACCGGGGAGCTGTTTTTT	CASSDSGLAVTGELFF
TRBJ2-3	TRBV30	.	TGTGCCTGGAGCCCGGGACTGAGCACAGATACGCAGTATTTT	CAWSPGLSTDTQYF
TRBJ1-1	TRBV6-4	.	TGTGCCAGCAGTCCACAGGGAGACCCCACTGAAGCTTTCTTT	CASSPQGDPTEAFF
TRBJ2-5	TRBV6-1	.	TGTGCCAGCCTAGGGAGGGGGGGCGGGACCCAGTACTTC	CASLGRGGGTQYF
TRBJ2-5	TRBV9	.	TGTGCCAGCAGCGTAGTGGGGACTCAAGAGACCCAGTACTTC	CASSVVGTQETQYF
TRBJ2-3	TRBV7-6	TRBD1	TGTGCCAGCAGCCGTGGGACAGGATTCACAGATACGCAGTATTTT	CASSRGTGFTDTQYF
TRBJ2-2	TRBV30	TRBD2	TGTGCCTGGAGTGAACTAGCGGGGGTTACCGGGGAGCTGTTTTTT	CAWSELAGVTGELFF
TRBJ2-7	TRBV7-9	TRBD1	TGTGCCAGCAGCCACCCTCAGGACAGGGCGTTTTACGAGCAGTACTTC	CASSHPQDRAFYEQYF
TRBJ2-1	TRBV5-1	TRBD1	TGCGCCAGCAGCTTGGGCACAGGGGGGAATGAGCAGTTCTTC	CASSLGTGGNEQFF
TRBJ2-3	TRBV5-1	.	TGCGCCAGCAGCTTGGGGACAGACACAGATACGCAGTATTTT	CASSLGTDTDTQYF
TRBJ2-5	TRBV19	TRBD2	TGTGCCAGTAGTATAGATGGGGGAGGGGAGACCCAGTACTTC	CASSIDGGGETQYF
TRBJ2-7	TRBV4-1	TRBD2	TGCGCCAGCAGCCAAGTGTACGGGGGGGACTACGAGCAGTACTTC	CASSQVYGGDYEQYF
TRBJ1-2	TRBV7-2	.	TGTGCCAGCAGCCCCGCCCAGGGGCGCGCCTATGGCTACACCTTC	CASSPAQGRAYGYTF
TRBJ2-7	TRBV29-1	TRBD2	TGCAGCGTTGAACTAGCGGGGGACTACGAGCAGTACTTC	CSVELAGDYEQYF
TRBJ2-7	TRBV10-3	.	TGTGCCATCAGCTCAGTGGGCGGGGATTCCTCCTACGAGCAGTACTTC	CAISSVGGDSSYEQYF
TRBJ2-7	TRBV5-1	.	TGCGCCAGCCGCGGGACAGCTCGAGAGCAGTACTTC	CASRGTAREQYF
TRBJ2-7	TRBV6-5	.	TGTGCCAGCAGTTACTCAGCCGGGACTGGACTCTACGAGCAGTACTTC	CASSYSAGTGLYEQYF
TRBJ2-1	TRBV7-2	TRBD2	TGTGCCAGCAGCCAGCGGGGGGGCCGCTACAATGAGCAGTTCTTC	CASSQRGGRYNEQFF
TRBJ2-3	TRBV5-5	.	TGTGCCAGCAGCTTCGATCCGGAGACTAGCACAGATACGCAGTATTTT	CASSFDPETSTDTQYF
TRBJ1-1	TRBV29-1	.	TGCAGCGTTCGGACGGAGGGGAACACTGAAGCTTTCTTT	CSVRTEGNTEAFF
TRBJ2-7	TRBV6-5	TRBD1	TGTGCCAGCAGTTACTCCGTGGACAGGGGGCTCGAGCAGTACTTC	CASSYSVDRGLEQYF
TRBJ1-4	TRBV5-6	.	TGTGCCAGCAGTTATGAACAGGGAGCTAATGAAAAACTGTTTTTT	CASSYEQGANEKLFF
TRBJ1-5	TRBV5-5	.	TGTGCCAGCAGCCTAGTTTCAAACAATCAGCCCCAGCATTTT	CASSLVSNNQPQHF
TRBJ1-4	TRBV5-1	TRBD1	TGCGCCAGCAGCATTGACAGGGGGCATACTAATGAAAAACTGTTTTTT	CASSIDRGHTNEKLFF
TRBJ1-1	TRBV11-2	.	TGTGCCAGCAGCCCGGGTCCGGGGGGCACTGAAGCTTTCTTT	CASSPGPGGTEAFF